This record covers a single T cell receptor (beta chain). The source of the sample is a study of blood T cell repertoires in COVID-19. Only in-frame clones appear in the TCRdb table, and some are missing; sequencing was by immunoSEQ multiplex PCR. Among approximately 300,000 clones listed, 75% to 90% were seen once. CDR1 and CDR2 from the germline V gene are LGHDT and YNNKEL (reference sequence). The CDR3 is 15 amino acids. Trimming took off 4 bases at V and 5 bases at J, with 15 bases between the two ends. The rearrangement joins TRBV3-1 (or the pseudogene TRBV3-2) to TRBJ2-1; maybe TRBD2 (6 bases). This sequence was found in a woman aged 45-65 years with COVID-19, enrolled during active disease. The sample comprised peripheral blood. CDR3 bases: TGTGCCAGCAGCCCACGGGACTCTAGGGACAATGAGCAGTTCTTC. It codes for CASSPRDSRDNEQFF.